This TCR beta chain was recovered during a study of OX40 agonist ivuxolimab in advanced cancers. Study at large: The group had a mean age of around 60 years, ranged from roughly 23 to 79, and was 80% to 85% male. One patient with hepatocellular carcinoma and two with cutaneous melanoma, three in all, had partial responses. Study-wide results and caveats: Antigen targets of the expanded peripheral T cells went undetermined.

Patients with autoimmune history or systemic immunosuppression were excluded. Between the trimmed V and J ends, which lost 1 base and 3 bases, there was a span of 9 bases. The CDR3 contains 14 residues. The germline V gene has CDR1 SGHTA and CDR2 FQGNSA. A remark on this clone: The antigen is undetermined.

Sequencing was performed with immunoSEQ multiplex PCR; in TCRdb, only in-frame clones are kept and a portion is missing. The sample shows about 77,000 clones, around 83% of them seen only once. The material sequenced was CD4+ or CD8+ T cells sorted from blood, taken in a trial of the OX40 agonist ivuxolimab. The receptor was derived from an adult with an advanced solid tumor such as melanoma, head and neck, liver or kidney cancer. This chain connects TRBV7-2 to TRBJ2-5; D is unclear. Here the CDR3 reads CASSLVVQKETQYF. The CDR3 DNA reads TGTGCCAGCAGCTTAGTCGTACAGAAAGAGACCCAGTACTTC.